The entry that follows covers one T cell receptor (beta chain) sequence. Antigen: not known. Trimming took 1 base from V and 5 from J; bases not matched to a gene: 9. From germline, CDR1 is MGHRA and CDR2 YSYEKL. CDR3 length: 17 residues. Of the isolated RNA, all was reverse transcribed, and so the sequenced material was expressed TCRB transcripts. Deep immunoSEQ sequencing covered naive, central memory and regulatory T cell samples. Sequencing was performed with immunoSEQ multiplex PCR; in TCRdb, only in-frame clones are kept and a portion is missing. The sample has about 160,000 clones, approximately 9.9% seen once. This sample stems from a study of beta chain features in type 1 diabetes. Findings and caveats of the study: Patients and controls would share equally any PCR tilt toward shorter templates. The naive, central memory and Treg TCRB repertoires of patients appeared to be more similar to one another than those of healthy donors.

The clonotype was recovered from a woman between 18 and 29 years old in good health. This chain connects TRBV4-1 to TRBJ1-2; TRBD1 agrees at 11 bases. Sequencing input: central memory CD4+ T cells from blood. The CDR3 spells CASSQGLGTGGLYGYTF. The CDR3 coding sequence is TGCGCCAGCAGCCAAGGTCTCGGGACAGGGGGTCTATATGGCTACACCTTC.